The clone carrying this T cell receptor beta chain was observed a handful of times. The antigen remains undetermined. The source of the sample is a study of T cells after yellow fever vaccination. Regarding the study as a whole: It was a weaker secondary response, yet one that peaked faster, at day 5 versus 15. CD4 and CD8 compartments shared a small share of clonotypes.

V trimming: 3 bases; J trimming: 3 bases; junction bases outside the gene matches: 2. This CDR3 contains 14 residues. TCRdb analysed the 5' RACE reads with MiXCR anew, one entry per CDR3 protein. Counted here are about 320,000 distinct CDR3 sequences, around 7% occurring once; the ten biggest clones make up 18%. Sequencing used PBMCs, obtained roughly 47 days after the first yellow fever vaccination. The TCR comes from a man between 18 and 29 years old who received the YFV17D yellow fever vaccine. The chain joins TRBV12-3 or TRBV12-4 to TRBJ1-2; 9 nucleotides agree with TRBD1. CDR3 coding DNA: TGTGCCAGCAGTTTTAGGGACAGGGACTATGGCTACACCTTC. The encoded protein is CASSFRDRDYGYTF.